This TCR beta chain originates from a study of T cells in localized non-small cell lung cancer. Profiled with immunoSEQ multiplex PCR; TCRdb holds only in-frame clones, not every one. The sample lists 30,000 to 45,000 clones, about 83% seen once, with under 8% in the top ten. CDR3 length: 15 amino acids. The trim removed 2 bases at V and 12 bases at J, leaving 13 bases unmatched. Germline CDR1 and CDR2: MNHNS and SASEGT. This chain connects TRBV6-1 to TRBJ1-5; 7 bases align to TRBD1. The source was peripheral blood, collected before any cancer treatment. The receptor was derived from a woman aged 35-75 years with stage I lung adenocarcinoma. For the CDR3, the DNA is TGTGCCAGCAGTGAACCGGGACAGAAGAGGCATTTCCAGCATTTT. It yields the protein CASSEPGQKRHFQHF.